Each of the 15 T cell receptor beta chains below was sequenced from the same sample in a study of cytomegalovirus exposure and HLA in healthy donors. Clones were sequenced by immunoSEQ multiplex PCR, and TCRdb holds only the in-frame ones, with some missing. The table records 100,000 to 120,000 clones, about 85% of them present only once. The sample comprised PBMCs. The origin of the receptors is a woman younger than 30 in good health and CMV-seronegative.

CDR3 nucleotide sequence: TGTGCCAGCAGCCCTCGGGGGGAGAACTATGGCTACACCTTC. It is translated as CASSPRGENYGYTF. The V gene is TRBV13, the J gene TRBJ1-2; D may be TRBD1 (5 bases). Germline loops: CDR1 PRHDT, CDR2 FYEKMQ (reference sequence). V lost 5 bases to trimming and J lost 2 bases, with 12 bases between them. The length of the CDR3 is 14 residues.

This clone has only one observation. The chain couples TRBV6-5 to TRBJ1-3, with no clear D. Germline V lookup: CDR1 MNHEY, CDR2 SVGAGI. With 0 bases removed from V and 8 bases from J, the gap between germline ends came to 8 bases. The CDR3 runs to 13 residues. The CDR3 nucleotides are TGTGCCAGCAGTTACTCGAGTGAACACACCATATATTTT. It translates to CASSYSSEHTIYF.

This sequence joins TRBV10-3 and TRBJ2-3; 10 nucleotides agree with TRBD2. Germline CDR1 and CDR2: ENHRY and SYGVKD. The CDR3 loop spans 15 amino acids. J was trimmed by 2 bases and V by 11 bases; bases with no gene match: 10. The DNA for the CDR3 is TGTGCCGCCGCCGGGACTAGCGCCTACACAGATACGCAGTATTTT. This sequence encodes CAAAGTSAYTDTQYF.

This clone was seen once. The rearrangement links TRBV25-1 to TRBJ2-1; perhaps TRBD2 as D (5 bases). The germline CDR1 and CDR2 sequences are MGHDK and SYGVNS. The CDR3 has 15 residues. With 2 bases removed from V and 0 bases from J, the gap between germline ends came to 8 bases. The CDR3 region has the DNA TGTGCCAGCAGTGAACGGGATAGCTCCTACAATGAGCAGTTCTTC. Encoded protein: CASSERDSSYNEQFF. The variable domain in full, completed from reference TRBV25-1 and TRBJ2-1, reads EADIYQTPRYLVIGTGKKITLECSQTMGHDKMYWYQQDPGMELHLIHYSYGVNSTEKGDLSSESTVSRIRTEHFPLTLESARPSHTSQYLCASSERDSSYNEQFFGPGTRLTVL.

Turning to this clone: This specimen includes other DNA sequences encoding the same CDR3. The genes are TRBV27 and TRBJ1-1; 10 nucleotides align to TRBD1. The ends lost 2 bases at V and 5 bases at J; junction bases unmatched: 2. CDR1 is MNHEY, CDR2 SMNVEV, per germline (reference sequence). The CDR3 loop spans 14 amino acids. DNA for the CDR3: TGTGCCAGCAGTTTAGTGGGACAGGGGACTGAAGCTTTCTTT. Its protein is CASSLVGQGTEAFF.

The gene calls are TRBV28 and TRBJ2-7; perhaps TRBD1 as D (5 bases). The CDR3 consists of 17 residues. Germline-derived CDR1 and CDR2 are MDHEN and SYDVKM. Trimming stripped 5 bases from V and 2 bases from J, with 22 bases between. This CDR3 reads CASSQFTLVRGPYEQYF. The DNA for the CDR3 is TGTGCCAGCAGTCAATTCACTTTGGTTAGGGGTCCCTACGAGCAGTACTTC.

V gene TRBV4-2 combines with J gene TRBJ1-1; no clear D. Germline V lookup: CDR1 LGHNA, CDR2 YNFKEQ. Trimming shortened V by 1 base and J by 3 bases, and 12 bases separated the two germline ends. This CDR3 is built from 15 residues. CDR3 DNA sequence: TGTGCCAGCAGCCAAGGATTGAACGGAGACACTGAAGCTTTCTTT. Translation gives CASSQGLNGDTEAFF.

This chain joins TRBV6-6 and TRBJ1-2, with D uncertain. The CDR3 loop spans 13 amino acids. Trimming shortened V by 2 bases and J by 5 bases, and 9 bases separated the two germline ends. CDR1 is MNHNY, CDR2 SVGAGI, per germline (reference sequence). The CDR3 sequence: CASSYPGDYGYTF. Here the CDR3 DNA reads TGTGCCAGCAGTTACCCCGGGGATTATGGCTACACCTTC.

The genes are TRBV28 and TRBJ1-1; 9 nucleotides line up with TRBD1. With V trimmed by 5 bases and J by 2 bases, 3 bases remained unmatched. Per the germline V gene, CDR1 is MDHEN and CDR2 is SYDVKM. This CDR3 has 14 residues. CDR3 protein: CASSPQGANTEAFF. The CDR3 DNA is TGTGCCAGCAGTCCACAGGGGGCTAACACTGAAGCTTTCTTT. The complete variable domain, with remaining parts taken from reference TRBV28 and TRBJ1-1, reads DVKVTQSSRYLVKRTGEKVFLECVQDMDHENMFWYRQDPGLGLRLIYFSYDVKMKEKGDIPEGYSVSREKKERFSLILESASTNQTSMYLCASSPQGANTEAFFGQGTRLTVV.

This clone was seen just once. The chain employs TRBV25-1 and TRBJ2-7; 8 bases match TRBD1. The J segment lost 5 bases and the V segment lost 3 bases, leaving 12 bases of the junction unmatched. Germline V gives CDR1 MGHDK, CDR2 SYGVNS. There are 16 residues in the CDR3. CDR3 protein: CASSDPGQGNFDEQYF. For the CDR3, the DNA is TGTGCCAGCAGTGACCCTGGACAGGGTAATTTCGACGAGCAGTACTTC.

CDR3 nucleotides: TGTGCCAGCAGCCGAGACAGGGGGCCAGGAAACACCATATATTTT. Translation: CASSRDRGPGNTIYF. This sequence joins TRBV7-7 and TRBJ1-3; 10 bases map to TRBD1. The CDR3 contains 15 residues. CDR1 and CDR2 (germline): SSHAT, FNYEAQ (reference sequence). Losses at the gene ends were 5 bases for V and 4 bases for J; bases not matched to a gene: 5.

The chain uses TRBV28 and TRBJ2-6, with D maybe TRBD1 (6 bases). Germline V gene sequence: CDR1 MDHEN, CDR2 SYDVKM. Trimming shortened V by 6 bases and J by 4 bases, and 13 bases separated the two germline ends. CDR3 size: 15 residues. In DNA, the CDR3 is TGTGCCAGCAGGTCTACAGGGCCCGGGGCCAACGTCCTGACTTTC. Its translation is CASRSTGPGANVLTF.

J is TRBJ2-1 and V is TRBV6-6, with 8 bases matching TRBD1. The V gene's germline CDR1 is MNHNY and CDR2 SVGAGI (reference sequence). The CDR3 covers 15 residues. V shed 2 bases and J 5 bases; nucleotides not matched to a gene: 5. CDR3 DNA: TGTGCCAGCAGTTACACCGGGACAGGCCACAATGAGCAGTTCTTC. It specifies CASSYTGTGHNEQFF.

This chain links TRBV6-1 with TRBJ1-5; D is possibly TRBD1 (6 bases). V lost 3 bases, J lost 3 bases, and 15 bases lay in between. CDR3 length: 16 residues. CDR1 MNHNS and CDR2 SASEGT come from the germline V gene. The CDR3 DNA reads as TGTGCCAGCAGTGATGTGAGCAGGGGTAACAATCAGCCCCAGCATTTT. Amino acid sequence: CASSDVSRGNNQPQHF.

This chain links TRBV30 with TRBJ1-1; no firm D call. V lost 4 bases and J 3 bases, leaving 15 bases between the germline ends. Germline-derived CDR1 and CDR2 are GTSNPN and SVGIG (reference sequence). The CDR3 covers 14 residues. The CDR3 here is CAWIAPVPYTEAFF. In nucleotides, the CDR3 is TGTGCCTGGATCGCTCCGGTCCCCTACACTGAAGCTTTCTTT.